This T cell receptor (beta chain) was retrieved from a study of Graves' ophthalmopathy and Graves' hyperthyroidism. V was clipped by 4 bases and J by 0 bases, with 12 bases between them. This CDR3 spans 14 amino acids. CDR1 and CDR2 (germline): SQVTM, ANQGSEA. This clonotype showed up many times. The term stable hyperthyroidism indicated an absence of ophthalmopathy within 18 months of follow-up. PBMCs originated in roughly 9.3 ml of fresh peripheral blood. The TCR beta CDR3 regions underwent amplification from RNA transcripts. First-round RT-PCR used HTBI primers; second-round multiplex PCR followed. TCRdb independently ran MiXCR on the multiplex PCR reads; one entry per CDR3 protein. Here the sample spans over 500,000 distinct CDR3 sequences, about 20% being singletons.

The chain joins TRBV29-1 to TRBJ1-2, with D possibly being TRBD1 (6 bases). The sequenced material came from peripheral blood. The sequence was obtained from a woman under 30 with stable Graves' hyperthyroidism. Some clones in this sample may be carry-over from other donors' samples. The CDR3 here is CSVAGQYSNYGYTF. Here the CDR3 DNA reads TGCAGCGTTGCCGGACAGTACTCTAACTATGGCTACACCTTC.